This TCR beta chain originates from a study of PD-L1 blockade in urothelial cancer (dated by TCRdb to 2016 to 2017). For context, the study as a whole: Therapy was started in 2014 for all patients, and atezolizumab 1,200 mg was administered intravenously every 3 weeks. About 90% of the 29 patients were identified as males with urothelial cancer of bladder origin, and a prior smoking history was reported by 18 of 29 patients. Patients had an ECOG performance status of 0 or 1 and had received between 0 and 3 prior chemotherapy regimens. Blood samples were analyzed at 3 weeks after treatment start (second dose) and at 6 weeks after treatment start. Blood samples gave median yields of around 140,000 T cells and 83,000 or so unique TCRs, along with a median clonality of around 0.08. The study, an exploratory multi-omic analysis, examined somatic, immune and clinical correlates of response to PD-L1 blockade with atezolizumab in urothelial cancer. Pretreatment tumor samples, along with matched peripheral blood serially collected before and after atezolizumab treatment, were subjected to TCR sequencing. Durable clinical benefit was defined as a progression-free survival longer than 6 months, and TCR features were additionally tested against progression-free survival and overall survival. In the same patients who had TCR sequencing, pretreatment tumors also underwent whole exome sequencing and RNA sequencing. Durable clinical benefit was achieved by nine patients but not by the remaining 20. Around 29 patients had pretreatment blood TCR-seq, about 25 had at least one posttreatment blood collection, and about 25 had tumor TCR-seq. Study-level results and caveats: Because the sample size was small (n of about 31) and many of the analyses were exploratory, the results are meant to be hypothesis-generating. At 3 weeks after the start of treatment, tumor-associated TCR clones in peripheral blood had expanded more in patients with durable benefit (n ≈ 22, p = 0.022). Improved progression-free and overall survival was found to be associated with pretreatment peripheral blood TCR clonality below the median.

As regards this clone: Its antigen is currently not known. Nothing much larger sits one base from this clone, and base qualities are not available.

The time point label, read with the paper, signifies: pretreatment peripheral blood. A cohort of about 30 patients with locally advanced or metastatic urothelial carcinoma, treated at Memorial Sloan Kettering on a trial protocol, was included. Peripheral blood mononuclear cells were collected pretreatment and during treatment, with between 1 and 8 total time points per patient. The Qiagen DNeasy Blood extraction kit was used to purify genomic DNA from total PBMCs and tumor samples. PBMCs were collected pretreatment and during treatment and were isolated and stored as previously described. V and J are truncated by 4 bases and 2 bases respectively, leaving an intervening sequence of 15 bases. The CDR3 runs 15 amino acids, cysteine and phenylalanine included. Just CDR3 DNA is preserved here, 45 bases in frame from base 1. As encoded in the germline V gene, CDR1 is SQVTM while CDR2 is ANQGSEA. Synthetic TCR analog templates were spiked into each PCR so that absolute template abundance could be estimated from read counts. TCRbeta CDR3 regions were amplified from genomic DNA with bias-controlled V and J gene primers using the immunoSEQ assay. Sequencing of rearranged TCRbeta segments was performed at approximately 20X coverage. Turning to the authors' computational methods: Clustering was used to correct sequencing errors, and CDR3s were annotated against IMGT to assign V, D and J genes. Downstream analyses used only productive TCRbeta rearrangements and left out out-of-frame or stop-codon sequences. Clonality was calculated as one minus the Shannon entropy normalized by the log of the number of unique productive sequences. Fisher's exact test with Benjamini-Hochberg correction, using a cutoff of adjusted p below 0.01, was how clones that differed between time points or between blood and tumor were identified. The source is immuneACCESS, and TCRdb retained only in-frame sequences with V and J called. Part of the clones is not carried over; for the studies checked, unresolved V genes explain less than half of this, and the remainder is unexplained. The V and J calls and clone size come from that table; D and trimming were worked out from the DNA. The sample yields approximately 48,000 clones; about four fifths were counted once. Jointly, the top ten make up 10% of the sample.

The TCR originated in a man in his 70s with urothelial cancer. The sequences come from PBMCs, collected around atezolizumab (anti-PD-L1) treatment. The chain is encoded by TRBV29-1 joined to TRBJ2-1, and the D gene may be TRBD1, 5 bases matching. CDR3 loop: CSVAPRVGAYNEQFF. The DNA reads TGCAGCGTTGCTCCCAGGGTGGGCGCCTACAATGAGCAGTTCTTC.